One and the same sample provided the 10 T cell receptor beta chains below, sequenced in a study of prognosis after radiotherapy for stage I lung cancer. CDR3 of TCR beta was amplified from genomic DNA via a two-round multiplex PCR. During first-round PCR, primers specific to each TRBV and TRBJ gene were used. TCRdb passed the multiplex PCR reads through MiXCR, listing each CDR3 protein once. The sample includes fewer than 25,000 distinct CDR3 sequences, under 40% of them seen just once. The input for sequencing was PBMCs, taken before or after stereotactic body radiation therapy (not recorded which). The source of these receptors is a donor over 45 with non-small cell lung cancer.

In this sample, this clonotype turned up many times. The rearrangement joins TRBV18 to TRBJ2-7, with D possibly being TRBD2 (6 bases). V was pared by 2 bases and J by 7 bases, with 6 bases between. CDR1 KGHSH and CDR2 LQKENI come from the germline V gene. The CDR3 covers 11 residues. The CDR3 is CASSPAGEQYF. CDR3 coding DNA: TGTGCCAGCTCACCAGCGGGAGAGCAGTACTTC.

In this sample, this clonotype turned up many times. This chain links TRBV3-1 with TRBJ1-3; D is undetermined. CDR3 size: 15 residues. V dropped 2 bases and J dropped 0 bases, with 8 bases sitting between them. From germline, CDR1 is LGHDT and CDR2 YNNKEL (reference sequence). This chain's CDR3 is CASSQMSGSGNTIYF. CDR3 sequence (DNA): TGTGCCAGCAGCCAAATGTCCGGCTCTGGAAACACCATATATTTT.

This clonotype was found many times. The rearrangement uses TRBV2 and TRBJ2-5, with D perhaps matching TRBD2 (7 bases). Per the germline V gene, CDR1 is SNHLY and CDR2 is FYNNEI. This CDR3 region has 12 residues. V was clipped by 6 bases and J by 5 bases, with 10 bases between them. DNA for the CDR3: TGTGCCAGCAGACAGGGAGGGGAGACCCAGTACTTC. The encoded protein is CASRQGGETQYF.

The sample holds many counts of this clonotype. DNA of the CDR3: TGTGCCACCCAGGACCGCCCCGACTACAATGAGCAGTTCTTC. This sequence encodes CATQDRPDYNEQFF. V gene TRBV10-3 combines with J gene TRBJ2-1; D is uncertain. This CDR3 has 14 residues. V gave up 10 bases and J gave up 3 bases, with 16 bases separating them. Germline V gene data show CDR1 as ENHRY and CDR2 as SYGVKD.

This clonotype showed up many times. V and J are TRBV20-1 and TRBJ2-7; 8 bases are shared with TRBD2. The length of the CDR3 is 15 residues. CDR1 and CDR2 from the germline V gene are DFQATT and SNEGSKA (reference sequence). With 3 bases clipped from V and 7 bases from J, the junction kept 14 bases outside the gene matches. CDR3 sequence: CSASTSGGFSAEQYF. The CDR3 nucleotides are TGCAGTGCTAGTACCTCGGGAGGGTTCTCAGCAGAGCAGTACTTC.

This clonotype was recorded many times. The V call is TRBV6-2 or TRBV6-3, the J call TRBJ2-2, with 13 nucleotides matching TRBD2. Losses at the gene ends were 2 bases for V and 6 bases for J; bases not matched to a gene: 9. CDR1 is MNHEY and CDR2 is SVGEGT in the germline V gene. This CDR3 has 18 amino acids. CDR3 coding DNA: TGTGCCAGCAGTTACGCGATTGGACTAGCGGGAGTCGCCGGGGAGCTGTTTTTT. It is translated as CASSYAIGLAGVAGELFF.

Concerning this clonotype: It differs at one base from a far larger clone, so likely a read error. The chain is built from TRBV6-9 and TRBJ1-2; 9 bases map to TRBD1. The CDR3 loop spans 13 amino acids. Germline CDR1 is MNHGY and CDR2 is SVAAGI. The CDR3 DNA is TGTGCCATCAGTTACGGGACAGGGAATGGCTACACCTTC. Translating it yields CAISYGTGNGYTF.

The chain uses TRBV6-2 or TRBV6-3 and TRBJ2-7; D may be TRBD2 (6 bases). Germline CDR1 MNHEY, CDR2 SVGEGT. The CDR3 covers 14 residues. V dropped 7 bases and J dropped 10 bases, with 23 bases sitting between them. CDR3 DNA: TGTGCCAGCACTAACGTAGCGGAGCTCTACGGTCAGTACTTC. Translating gives CASTNVAELYGQYF.

The chain couples TRBV20-1 to TRBJ2-5; 12 bases line up with TRBD2. The V and J ends lost 0 bases and 4 bases, in that order; junction bases with no gene match: 15. The germline gives CDR1 DFQATT, CDR2 SNEGSKA (reference sequence). The length of the CDR3 is 19 residues. The CDR3, as DNA: TGCAGTGCTAGAGATCCCAACCTCGGACTAGCGGGGTTCCGAGAGACCCAGTACTTC. It specifies CSARDPNLGLAGFRETQYF.

This clonotype came up many times. The V call is TRBV18, the J call TRBJ1-4; TRBD1 is a possible D gene (5 bases). The CDR3 consists of 13 residues. V was shortened by 6 bases and J by 6 bases, with 11 bases between the two germline ends. Germline CDR1 is KGHSH and CDR2 is LQKENI. CDR3 sequence reads: CASSPGTDEKLFF. As DNA, the CDR3 is TGTGCCAGCTCCCCCGGGACGGATGAAAAACTGTTTTTT.